This T cell receptor beta chain was sequenced in a study of blood T cell repertoires in COVID-19. The wider study: The origin of the acute and convalescent COVID-19 samples was the United States, Italy and Spain. From T cells, B-cell-depleted T cells, or PBMCs came the material, which was cDNA or gDNA.

Trimming removed 0 bases from V and 5 bases from J, with 14 bases in between. The CDR3 extends over 15 amino acids. Germline CDR1 SGHDT, CDR2 YYEEEE. TCRdb's table, derived via immunoSEQ multiplex PCR, lists solely in-frame clones and lacks some. The repertoire holds around 450,000 clones, 90% seen once, with more than 0.55% in the top ten. Adults between roughly 18 and 100 years of age took part from approximately 24 US areas. Two negative PCRs, clearance, or symptom resolution characterized the recovered Cohort 3 donors. Sequencing used PBMCs or T cells enriched from blood (not recorded which). The source of this sequence is a young man who had recovered from COVID-19. The chain couples TRBV5-6 to TRBJ1-2; the D gene is possibly TRBD1 (6 bases). This chain's CDR3 is CASSLVQGSLYGYTF. The DNA for the CDR3 is TGTGCCAGCAGCTTGGTTCAGGGGTCGTTATATGGCTACACCTTC.